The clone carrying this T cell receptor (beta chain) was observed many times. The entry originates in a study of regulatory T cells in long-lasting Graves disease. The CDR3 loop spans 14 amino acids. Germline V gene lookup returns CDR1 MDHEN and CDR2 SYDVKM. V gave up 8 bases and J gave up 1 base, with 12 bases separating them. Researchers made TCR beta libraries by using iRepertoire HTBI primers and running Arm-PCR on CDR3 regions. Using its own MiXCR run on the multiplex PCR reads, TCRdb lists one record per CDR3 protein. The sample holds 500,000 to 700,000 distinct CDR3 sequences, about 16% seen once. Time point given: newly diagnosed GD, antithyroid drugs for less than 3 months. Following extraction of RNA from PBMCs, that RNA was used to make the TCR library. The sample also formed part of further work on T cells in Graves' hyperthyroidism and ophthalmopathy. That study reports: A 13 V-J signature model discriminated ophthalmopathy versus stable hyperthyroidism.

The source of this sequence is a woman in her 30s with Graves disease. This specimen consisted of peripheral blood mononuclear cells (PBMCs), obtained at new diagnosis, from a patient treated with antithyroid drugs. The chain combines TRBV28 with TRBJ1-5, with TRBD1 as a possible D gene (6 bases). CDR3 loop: CASGKGGSNQPQHF. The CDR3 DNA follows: TGTGCCAGCGGAAAAGGGGGAAGCAATCAGCCCCAGCATTTT.